This TCR beta chain was obtained from a study of blood T cell repertoires in COVID-19. Study summary: Whether acute or convalescent, the COVID-19 samples came from the United States, Italy and Spain. In each case, the material was cDNA or gDNA derived from T cells, B-cell-depleted T cells, or PBMCs.

Original methodology: Amplified reference gene primers provided the basis for estimating nucleated cell counts. TCRdb's copy holds only in-frame clones and misses some; the assay was immunoSEQ multiplex PCR. D and trimming were read from the DNA, whereas the V and J calls and clone size are those reported in that table. This sample yields a few hundred thousand clones, of which around 80% are seen a single time; 3.4% belongs to the top ten. The CDR3 consists of 14 residues. Trimming left V 0 bases short and J 7 bases short, with 15 bases between. Per the germline V gene, CDR1 is GTSNPN and CDR2 is SVGIG (reference sequence).

The source is a young woman with acute or convalescent COVID-19. The sequenced material came from peripheral blood. The rearrangement joins TRBV30 to TRBJ1-2, with D perhaps TRBD1 (5 bases). CDR3 loop: CAWSVFWGETGYTF. CDR3 sequence (DNA): TGTGCCTGGAGTGTATTTTGGGGGGAGACTGGCTACACCTTC.